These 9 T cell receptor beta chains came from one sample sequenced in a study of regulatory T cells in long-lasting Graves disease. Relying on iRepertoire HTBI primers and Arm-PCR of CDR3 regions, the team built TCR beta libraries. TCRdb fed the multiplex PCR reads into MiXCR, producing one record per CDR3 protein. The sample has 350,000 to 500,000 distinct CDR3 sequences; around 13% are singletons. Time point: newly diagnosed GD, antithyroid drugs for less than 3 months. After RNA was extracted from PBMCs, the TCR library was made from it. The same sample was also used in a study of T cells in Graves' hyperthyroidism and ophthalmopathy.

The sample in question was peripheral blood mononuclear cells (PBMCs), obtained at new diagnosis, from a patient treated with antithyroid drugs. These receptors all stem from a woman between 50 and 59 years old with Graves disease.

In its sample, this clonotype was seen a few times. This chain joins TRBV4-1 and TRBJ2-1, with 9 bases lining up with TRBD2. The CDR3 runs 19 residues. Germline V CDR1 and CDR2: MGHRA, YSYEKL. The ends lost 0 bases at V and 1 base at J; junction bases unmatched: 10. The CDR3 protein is CASSQEATSGGGSYNEQFF. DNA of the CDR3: TGCGCCAGCAGCCAAGAAGCGACTAGCGGTGGAGGGTCCTACAATGAGCAGTTCTTC.

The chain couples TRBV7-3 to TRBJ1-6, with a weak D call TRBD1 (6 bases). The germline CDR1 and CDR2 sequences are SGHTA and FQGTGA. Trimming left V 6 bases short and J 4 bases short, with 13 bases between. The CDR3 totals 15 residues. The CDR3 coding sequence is TGTGCCAGCAGTGCACAGGGATATTATAATTCACCCCTCCACTTT. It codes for CASSAQGYYNSPLHF.

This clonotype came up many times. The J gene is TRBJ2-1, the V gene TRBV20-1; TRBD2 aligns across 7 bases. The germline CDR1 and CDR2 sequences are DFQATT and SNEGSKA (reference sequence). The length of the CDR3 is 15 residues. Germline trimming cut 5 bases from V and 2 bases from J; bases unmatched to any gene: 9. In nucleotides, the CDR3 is TGCAGTGCTGGTAACCGGGAGGTCCCCTACAATGAGCAGTTCTTC. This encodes CSAGNREVPYNEQFF.

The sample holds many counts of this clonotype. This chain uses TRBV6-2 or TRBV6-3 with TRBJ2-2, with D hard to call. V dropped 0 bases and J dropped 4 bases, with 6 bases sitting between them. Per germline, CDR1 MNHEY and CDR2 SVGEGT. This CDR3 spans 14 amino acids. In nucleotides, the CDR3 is TGTGCCAGCAGTTACTCTGGGCTCACCGGGGAGCTGTTTTTT. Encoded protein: CASSYSGLTGELFF.

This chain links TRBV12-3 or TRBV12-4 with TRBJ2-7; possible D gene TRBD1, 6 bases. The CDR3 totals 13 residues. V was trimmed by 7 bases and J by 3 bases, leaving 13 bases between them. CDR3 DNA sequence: TGTGCCAGCACCTGGACAGACAACTACGAGCAGTACTTC. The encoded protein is CASTWTDNYEQYF.

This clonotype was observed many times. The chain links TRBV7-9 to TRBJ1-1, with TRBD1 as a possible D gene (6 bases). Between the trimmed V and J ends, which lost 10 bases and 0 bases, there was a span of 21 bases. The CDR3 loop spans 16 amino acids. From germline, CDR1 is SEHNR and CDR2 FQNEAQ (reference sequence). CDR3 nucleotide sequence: TGTGCCAACGTAGGGGGTCCGGATGACCTGAACACTGAAGCTTTCTTT. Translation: CANVGGPDDLNTEAFF.

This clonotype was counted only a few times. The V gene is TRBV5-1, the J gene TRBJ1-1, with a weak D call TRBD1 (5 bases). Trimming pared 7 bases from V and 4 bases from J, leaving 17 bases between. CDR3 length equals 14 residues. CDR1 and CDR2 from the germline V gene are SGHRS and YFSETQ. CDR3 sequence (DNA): TGCGCCAGCGGACAAAGTAGCCCGGGCACTGAAGCTTTCTTT. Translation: CASGQSSPGTEAFF.

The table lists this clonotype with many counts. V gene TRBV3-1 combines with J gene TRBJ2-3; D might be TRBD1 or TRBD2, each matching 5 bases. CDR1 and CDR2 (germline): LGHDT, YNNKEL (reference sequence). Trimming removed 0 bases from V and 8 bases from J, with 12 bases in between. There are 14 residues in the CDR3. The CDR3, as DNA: TGTGCCAGCAGCCAAGATTGGGGGTTCGGTACGCAGTATTTT. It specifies CASSQDWGFGTQYF.

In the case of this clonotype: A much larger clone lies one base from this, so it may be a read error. CDR3 protein: CASSLGSAPLEQCF. DNA for the CDR3: TGTGCCAGCAGCTTAGGCTCGGCCCCATTGGAGCAGTGCTTC. The chain uses TRBV7-9 and TRBJ2-7, with D hard to call. Per the germline V gene, CDR1 is SEHNR and CDR2 is FQNEAQ (reference sequence). The CDR3 loop spans 14 amino acids.